One sample yielded the 32 T cell receptor beta chains listed below, sequenced in a study of blood T cell repertoires in COVID-19. Libraries were prepared by immunoSEQ multiplex PCR; TCRdb keeps only in-frame clonotypes and omits some of them. The table has nearly 35,000 clones, approximately 86% seen once. The sample was peripheral blood. These receptor sequences come from a man in his 70s with acute or convalescent COVID-19.

The gene calls are TRBV27 and TRBJ2-1, with a weak D call TRBD2 (6 bases). From germline, CDR1 is MNHEY and CDR2 SMNVEV (reference sequence). The V and J ends lost 6 bases and 4 bases respectively, with 10 bases between them. The CDR3 has 13 residues. In DNA, the CDR3 is TGTGCCAGCAGCCGGGCGGGGTACAATGAGCAGTTCTTC. Translation: CASSRAGYNEQFF.

The rearrangement uses TRBV11-1 and TRBJ2-7; the match to TRBD2 covers 10 bases. The ends lost 5 bases at V and 3 bases at J; junction bases unmatched: 4. The CDR3 contains 14 residues. Per the germline V gene, CDR1 is SGHAT and CDR2 is FQDESV (reference sequence). In nucleotides, the CDR3 is TGTGCCAGCAGCCAGCGGGAGGGCCACTACGAGCAGTACTTC. It encodes CASSQREGHYEQYF.

The CDR3 is CASSLQNYGYTF. In nucleotides, the CDR3 is TGTGCCAGCAGCTTACAGAACTATGGCTACACCTTC. The chain has TRBV7-9 and TRBJ1-2; no firm D call. This CDR3 spans 12 amino acids. Germline V gene sequence: CDR1 SEHNR, CDR2 FQNEAQ (reference sequence). V was shortened by 2 bases and J by 2 bases, with 3 bases between the two germline ends.

A few counts support this clone. The chain links TRBV6-6 to TRBJ2-1, with TRBD2 matching over 16 bases. Losses at the gene ends were 5 bases for V and 4 bases for J; bases not matched to a gene: 5. Germline CDR1 and CDR2: MNHNY and SVGAGI (reference sequence). The CDR3 spans 17 residues. This CDR3 reads CASSPGLAGGIYNEQFF. CDR3 nucleotides: TGTGCCAGCAGTCCGGGACTAGCGGGGGGGATATACAATGAGCAGTTCTTC.

The chain is built from TRBV5-5 and TRBJ2-7; a possible D gene is TRBD2 (5 bases). CDR3 length equals 14 residues. Germline CDR1 SGHKS, CDR2 YYEKEE (reference sequence). V was shortened by 5 bases and J by 0 bases, with 12 bases between the two germline ends. The CDR3 protein is CASSSRADSYEQYF. CDR3 DNA: TGTGCCAGCAGTTCCCGAGCGGACTCCTACGAGCAGTACTTC.

This chain joins TRBV29-1 and TRBJ1-1; 7 bases align to TRBD1. The V and J ends lost 3 bases and 6 bases, in that order; junction bases with no gene match: 7. This CDR3 is 13 amino acids long. Germline V gene data show CDR1 as SQVTM and CDR2 as ANQGSEA. CDR3 DNA: TGCAGCGTTGACAGGACAGGTGGGTCTGAAGCTTTCTTT. Residues: CSVDRTGGSEAFF.

The chain recombines TRBV7-2 with TRBJ1-2; unclear D gene. Trimming cost V 1 base and J 3 bases, with 9 bases left between them. The CDR3 runs to 14 residues. Germline assignment: CDR1 SGHTA and CDR2 FQGNSA. The CDR3, as DNA: TGTGCCAGCAGCTTAGGGCCCAATTACTATGGCTACACCTTC. Protein product: CASSLGPNYYGYTF.

This rearrangement joins TRBV5-8 to TRBJ1-4, with D maybe TRBD1 (6 bases). The CDR3 contains 14 residues. V gave up 5 bases and J gave up 8 bases, with 16 bases separating them. CDR1 and CDR2 from the germline V gene are SGHTS and YDEGEE. The CDR3 loop is CASRSTGSGEKLFF. CDR3 nucleotide sequence: TGTGCCAGCAGGTCTACAGGGAGCGGCGAAAAACTGTTTTTT.

The chain combines TRBV20-1 with TRBJ2-7; D may be TRBD1 (6 bases). Germline CDR1 and CDR2: DFQATT and SNEGSKA (reference sequence). V was clipped by 7 bases and J by 5 bases, with 12 bases between them. The CDR3 consists of 11 residues. The CDR3 reads CSVGATNEQYF. Written as DNA, the CDR3 is TGCAGTGTGGGGGCTACTAACGAGCAGTACTTC.

The chain links TRBV11-2 to TRBJ1-2, with D unresolved. CDR3 size: 14 residues. V was pared by 0 bases and J by 0 bases, with 5 bases between. The germline V gene has CDR1 SGHAT and CDR2 FQNNGV. CDR3 sequence (DNA): TGTGCCAGCAGCTTAGATTCAGCTAACTATGGCTACACCTTC. This encodes CASSLDSANYGYTF.

This chain joins TRBV5-5 and TRBJ1-3, with 7 bases fitting TRBD1. CDR1 SGHKS and CDR2 YYEKEE come from the germline V gene (reference sequence). CDR3 size: 16 residues. J was trimmed by 0 bases and V by 4 bases; bases with no gene match: 7. CDR3 residues: CASSPLGGASGNTIYF. In DNA, the CDR3 is TGTGCCAGCAGCCCTCTAGGGGGCGCCTCTGGAAACACCATATATTTT.

This clone was counted only a few times. This sequence joins TRBV6-2 or TRBV6-3 and TRBJ1-1, with D perhaps TRBD1 (5 bases). Germline V gives CDR1 MNHEY, CDR2 SVGEGT. V lost 0 bases, J lost 0 bases, and 11 bases lay in between. This CDR3 is 16 amino acids long. The CDR3 coding sequence is TGTGCCAGCAGTTACTCGCGGGGCGAGATGAACACTGAAGCTTTCTTT. It translates to CASSYSRGEMNTEAFF.

The genes are TRBV21-1 and TRBJ1-4. TRBV21-1 is listed as a pseudogene. CDR3 length equals 16 residues. The CDR3 DNA reads as TGTGCCAGCAGCCCGGATCCGGGCCTGGAGGATGAAAAACTGTTTTTT. This gives the protein CASSPDPGLEDEKLFF.

For the CDR3, the DNA is TGTGCCAGCAGCTCTCGCTCTGGGGCCAACGTCCTGACTTTC. Translation gives CASSSRSGANVLTF. J is TRBJ2-6 and V is TRBV9; D not certain. The CDR3 runs 14 residues. In germline, CDR1 is SGDLS, CDR2 YYNGEE. Deletions cut 4 bases from V and 0 bases from J, with 5 bases between.

The chain combines TRBV7-2 with TRBJ2-3, with TRBD2 as a possible D gene (6 bases). CDR1 SGHTA and CDR2 FQGNSA come from the germline V gene. CDR3 length: 16 residues. Trimming stripped 4 bases from V and 0 bases from J, with 14 bases between. Here the CDR3 reads CASSSRRGSSTDTQYF. For the CDR3, the DNA is TGTGCCAGCAGCTCCCGGCGGGGATCGAGCACAGATACGCAGTATTTT.

The V gene is TRBV14, the J gene TRBJ1-2; D possibly corresponds to TRBD1 (6 bases). The CDR3 is 13 residues long. Germline V gene sequence: CDR1 SGHDN, CDR2 FVKESK. V lost 6 bases and J lost 2, with 10 bases in between. The CDR3 nucleotides are TGTGCCAGCAGTCTAGGGGGAAACTATGGCTACACCTTC. Translation gives CASSLGGNYGYTF.

Comments on this clone: The junction differs from germline at one of its ends, possibly a read error. The chain uses TRBV6-5 and TRBJ2-5; D might be TRBD1 (6 bases). CDR1 is MNHEY, CDR2 SVGAGI, per germline. The CDR3 extends over 12 amino acids. The CDR3 loop reads CAGRGDQETQYF. The CDR3 region has the DNA TGTGCCGGCAGGGGAGACCAAGAGACCCAGTACTTC.

The rearrangement joins TRBV7-9 to TRBJ1-4; D is perhaps TRBD1 (5 bases). Germline lookup yields CDR1 SEHNR and CDR2 FQNEAQ (reference sequence). The CDR3 loop spans 14 amino acids. The V end was cut by 2 bases, the J end by 5 bases, with 9 bases between. CDR3 DNA sequence: TGTGCCAGCAGCTTAAGGCAGGGAAATGAAAAACTGTTTTTT. Its protein is CASSLRQGNEKLFF.

This sequence joins TRBV10-3 and TRBJ2-7, with TRBD1 matching 7 bases. The length of the CDR3 is 15 residues. J lost 4 bases, V lost 6 bases, and 12 bases had no gene match. Germline V gives CDR1 ENHRY, CDR2 SYGVKD. DNA of the CDR3: TGTGCCATCAGGTCAATCGGGACAGCGACTTACGAGCAGTACTTC. Residues: CAIRSIGTATYEQYF.

J is TRBJ1-3 and V is TRBV6-2 or TRBV6-3; D may be TRBD1 (6 bases). The V gene's germline CDR1 is MNHEY and CDR2 SVGEGT. CDR3 size: 15 residues. Trimming pared 5 bases from V and 0 bases from J, leaving 11 bases between. CDR3 nucleotides: TGTGCCAGCAGTCCGGACAGCATCTCTGGAAACACCATATATTTT. Its protein is CASSPDSISGNTIYF.

The chain couples TRBV15 to TRBJ1-5; D is perhaps TRBD1 (5 bases). The CDR3 contains 15 residues. V lost 0 bases and J 8 bases, leaving 14 bases between the germline ends. The germline CDR1 and CDR2 sequences are LNHNV and YYDKDF (reference sequence). CDR3 region: CATSRDLGGIEPQHF. The CDR3 DNA reads TGTGCCACCAGCAGAGATCTGGGGGGGATCGAGCCCCAGCATTTT.

The chain links TRBV5-6 to TRBJ2-3, with 7 bases lining up with TRBD2. V lost 9 bases and J lost 3; bases outside the gene matches: 10. The CDR3 extends over 14 amino acids. Germline V CDR1 and CDR2: SGHDT, YYEEEE. The CDR3 DNA follows: TGTGCCATTTCCAGGGCGGGGGTTACAGATACGCAGTATTTT. Translated: CAISRAGVTDTQYF.

V gene TRBV19 combines with J gene TRBJ2-1; weak D call: TRBD1 (6 bases). The length of the CDR3 is 14 residues. The V end was cut by 5 bases, the J end by 8 bases, with 16 bases between. CDR1 is LNHDA, CDR2 SQIVND, per germline (reference sequence). The CDR3 nucleotides read TGTGCCAGTAGTTCCAAACAGGGAGCCGATGAGCAGTTCTTC. It encodes CASSSKQGADEQFF.

The chain recombines TRBV2 with TRBJ2-3, with D perhaps TRBD1 (6 bases). V was trimmed by 10 bases and J by 5 bases, leaving 13 bases between them. This CDR3 contains 12 residues. Germline V gene sequence: CDR1 SNHLY, CDR2 FYNNEI. The CDR3 protein is CAINRVIDTQYF. The CDR3 DNA sequence: TGTGCCATTAACAGGGTTATAGATACGCAGTATTTT.

This rearrangement joins TRBV5-1 to TRBJ2-7, with TRBD1 identical over 7 bases. V lost 6 bases to trimming and J lost 1 base; unmatched junction nucleotides: 7. Germline CDR1 reads SGHRS; CDR2 reads YFSETQ. The CDR3 has 14 residues. The chain's CDR3 is CASKMETGSYEQYF. CDR3 bases: TGCGCCAGCAAAATGGAGACAGGGTCCTACGAGCAGTACTTC.

This sequence joins TRBV14 and TRBJ2-5, with TRBD1 matching 7 bases. V gave up 3 bases and J gave up 7 bases; unmatched junction bases: 11. Germline V gene lookup returns CDR1 SGHDN and CDR2 FVKESK. The CDR3 is 15 residues long. This chain's CDR3 is CASSHARDSRRTQYF. CDR3 nucleotide sequence: TGTGCCAGCAGCCATGCCCGGGACAGCAGGCGGACCCAGTACTTC.

The V gene is TRBV30, the J gene TRBJ1-4, with unresolved D. V was clipped by 5 bases and J by 3 bases, with 13 bases between them. CDR1 and CDR2 (germline): GTSNPN, SVGIG (reference sequence). The CDR3 runs to 14 residues. As DNA, the CDR3 is TGTGCCTGGGAGGGAGTCGGGGCTAATGAAAAACTGTTTTTT. Protein product: CAWEGVGANEKLFF. Based on the CDR3 plus reference TRBV30 and TRBJ1-4, the full variable domain is SQTIHQWPATLVQPVGSPLSLECTVEGTSNPNLYWYRQAAGRGLQLLFYSVGIGQISSEVPQNLSASRPQDRQFILSSKKLLLSDSGFYLCAWEGVGANEKLFFGSGTQLSVL.

The V gene is TRBV7-6, the J gene TRBJ2-5; TRBD2 matches 10 bases. This CDR3 region has 16 residues. V lost 0 bases and J lost 5; bases outside the gene matches: 6. Germline CDR1 and CDR2: SGHVS and FNYEAQ. The CDR3 DNA reads TGTGCCAGCAGCTTAGCGGCTAGCGGGAGTACGGAGACCCAGTACTTC. This codes for CASSLAASGSTETQYF. The whole variable domain, filled in from reference TRBV7-6 and TRBJ2-5, reads GAGVSQSPRYKVTKRGQDVALRCDPISGHVSLYWYRQALGQGPEFLTYFNYEAQQDKSGLPNDRFSAERPEGSISTLTIQRTEQRDSAMYRCASSLAASGSTETQYFGPGTRLLVL.

This clone was picked up one time. The rearrangement uses TRBV7-9 and TRBJ1-4; D is unclear. V was trimmed by 1 base and J by 1 base, leaving 7 bases between them. The germline gives CDR1 SEHNR, CDR2 FQNEAQ (reference sequence). The CDR3 is made up of 15 amino acids. CDR3: CASSLGRGTNEKLFF. The DNA for the CDR3 is TGTGCCAGCAGCTTAGGACGAGGAACTAATGAAAAACTGTTTTTT. The variable domain in full, completed from reference TRBV7-9 and TRBJ1-4, reads DTGVSQNPRHKITKRGQNVTFRCDPISEHNRLYWYRQTLGQGPEFLTYFQNEAQLEKSRLLSDRFSAERPKGSFSTLEIQRTEQGDSAMYLCASSLGRGTNEKLFFGSGTQLSVL.

This clone was picked up one time. This chain links TRBV7-7 with TRBJ2-2; 10 bases map to TRBD1. Germline CDR1 SSHAT, CDR2 FNYEAQ (reference sequence). The CDR3 has 16 amino acids. J gave up 5 bases and V 2 bases, and 5 bases lay outside the gene matches. CDR3 sequence (DNA): TGTGCCAGCAGCTTAATTGGGGGACAGGGGACCGGGGAGCTGTTTTTT. Translated: CASSLIGGQGTGELFF. The complete variable domain, with remaining parts taken from reference TRBV7-7 and TRBJ2-2, reads GAGVSQSPRYKVTKRGQDVTLRCDPISSHATLYWYQQALGQGPEFLTYFNYEAQPDKSGLPSDRFSAERPEGSISTLTIQRTEQRDSAMYRCASSLIGGQGTGELFFGEGSRLTVL.

This clone came up a few times. The J gene is TRBJ1-2, the V gene TRBV6-5, with D tentatively TRBD1 (5 bases). The length of the CDR3 is 12 residues. The ends were cut back, 2 bases at V and 7 bases at J, with 8 bases in the middle. Germline V gene lookup returns CDR1 MNHEY and CDR2 SVGAGI. The CDR3: CASSYGGVGYTF. The CDR3 DNA sequence: TGTGCCAGCAGTTACGGAGGGGTTGGCTACACCTTC.

This chain links TRBV5-1 with TRBJ2-1, with TRBD1 matching over 8 bases. V shed 2 bases, J shed 2 bases, and the junction held 3 bases outside the gene matches. The CDR3 totals 15 residues. Germline V gene lookup returns CDR1 SGHRS and CDR2 YFSETQ. The DNA for the CDR3 is TGCGCCAGCAGCTTCGGACAGGGCCCCTACAATGAGCAGTTCTTC. Amino acids: CASSFGQGPYNEQFF.